This TCR beta chain came from a study of neoadjuvant nivolumab and ipilimumab in lung cancer (dated by TCRdb to about 2020). About the full investigation: Nivolumab was given at 3 mg/kg intravenously on days 1, 15 and 29, and the combination arm added ipilimumab 1 mg/kg on day 1 only. The trial treated 44 patients with operable NSCLC: roughly 23 were randomized to nivolumab monotherapy and 21 to nivolumab plus ipilimumab. The primary trial endpoint was the major pathologic response (MPR) rate in the intention-to-treat population in each study arm. The study compared TCR repertoires in pretherapy (baseline) peripheral blood with TCR repertoires in tumors resected at surgery following neoadjuvant immune checkpoint blockade. Matched pretherapy and resected tumor pairs were analyzed for seven patients: four treated with nivolumab and three with nivolumab plus ipilimumab.

Here is what the overall study found, with its caveats: No significant correlation was found between TCR clonality and pathologic tumor regression, and only one major-pathologic-response sample was available for the clonality analysis. A small number of samples was subjected to TCR sequencing. Pretherapy blood TCR richness correlated positively with richness in tumors resected after neoadjuvant therapy (Spearman R of about 0.82). From pretherapy to surgery, tumor T-cell richness and clonality went up in three of three dual-therapy tumors, versus only two of four nivolumab-treated tumors. Greater TCR richness and clonality were observed in resected tumors than in tumor-adjacent uninvolved lung, and increases were observed in more dual-therapy-treated tumors.

The time point label, read with the paper, signifies: pretherapy, before neoadjuvant immune checkpoint inhibitors. The samples were obtained from NEOSTAR, a phase 2 randomized trial that tested neoadjuvant nivolumab or nivolumab plus ipilimumab, followed by surgery, in operable NSCLC. Libraries were constructed by the immunoSEQ multiplex PCR assay. Concerning the study's data processing: Repertoires were summarized by richness and clonality, and significantly expanded and contracted clones were identified between pre- and post-therapy samples. TCRdb holds this immuneACCESS table with in-frame rearrangements only. Some clones are missing; in checked studies, unresolved V genes explain under half, and the rest has no known cause. The D gene and trimming were derived from the DNA, and the V and J assignments and clone size from that table. The sample yields about 38,000 clones; roughly 89% were counted once. The ten largest clones capture approximately 3.5% of the sample.

As concerns this clone: There is no known antigen for this receptor. No base-level quality is on record; no much larger clone is a single base apart.

The germline V gene gives CDR1 as MGHRA and CDR2 as YSYEKL. The germline V end is reduced by 3 bases and the J end by 2 bases; junction bases left unmatched: 8. There are 16 amino acids in the CDR3, from cysteine to phenylalanine inclusive. The CDR3 DNA has 48 bases and is translated from base 1. Sequenced material: peripheral blood, taken before neoadjuvant nivolumab, alone or with ipilimumab. The receptor's source is an adult with non-small cell lung cancer. In this chain, TRBV4-1 is recombined with TRBJ1-2; 8 nucleotides in the junction match TRBD1. The nucleotide sequence is TGCGCCAGCAGCCAGGGACGACAGGGGAGGAACTATGGCTACACCTTC. The translation is CASSQGRQGRNYGYTF.